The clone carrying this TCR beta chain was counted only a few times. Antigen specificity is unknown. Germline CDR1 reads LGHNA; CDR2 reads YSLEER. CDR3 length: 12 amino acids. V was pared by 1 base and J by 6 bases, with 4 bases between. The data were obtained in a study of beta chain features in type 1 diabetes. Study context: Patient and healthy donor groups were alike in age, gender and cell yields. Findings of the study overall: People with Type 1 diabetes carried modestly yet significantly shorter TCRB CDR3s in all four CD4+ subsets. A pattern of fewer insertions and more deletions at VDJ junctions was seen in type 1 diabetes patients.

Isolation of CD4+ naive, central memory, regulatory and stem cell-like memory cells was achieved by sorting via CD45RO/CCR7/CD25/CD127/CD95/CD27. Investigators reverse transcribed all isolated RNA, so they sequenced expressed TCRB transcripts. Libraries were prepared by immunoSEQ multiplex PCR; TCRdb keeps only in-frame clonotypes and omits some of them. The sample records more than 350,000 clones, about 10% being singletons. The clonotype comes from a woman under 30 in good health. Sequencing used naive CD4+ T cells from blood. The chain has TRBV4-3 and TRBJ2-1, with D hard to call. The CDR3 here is CASSQAVNEQFF. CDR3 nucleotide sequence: TGCGCCAGCAGCCAAGCGGTCAATGAGCAGTTCTTC.